A selection of T cell receptor beta chains follows, all from one sample in a study of CD8+ T cells in alopecia areata. Measured with immunoSEQ multiplex PCR; TCRdb has only the in-frame clones, and not every one. The sample gives over 95,000 clones, approximately 55% of which show up once; about 3.7% is in the top ten. The starting material was CD4+ T cells sorted from blood, obtained at week 24, from a patient treated with tofacitinib. The receptors here all came from a human donor with alopecia areata. Both conserved end residues are part of each CDR3. The D gene is left open where the match is weak. Clone size appears in some rows only: once, few, many, or a class for an expanded clone.

clone size,D gene,V gene,J gene,CDR3 DNA,CDR3 protein
-,TRBD1,TRBV6-6,TRBJ1-1,TGTGCCGTACAGGGGGTCGTGACTGAAGCTTTCTTT,CAVQGVVTEAFF
-,TRBD1,TRBV25-1,TRBJ1-1,TGTGCCAGCAGTGAATCTTGGACAGGGGACACTGAAGCTTTCTTT,CASSESWTGDTEAFF
-,TRBD1,TRBV7-2,TRBJ1-2,TGTGCCAGCAGCTTACAGGGGGCTGACTATGGCTACACCTTC,CASSLQGADYGYTF
-,-,TRBV5-1,TRBJ1-4,TGCGCCAGCAGCGTCCACATGGCACGGGATGAAAAACTGTTTTTT,CASSVHMARDEKLFF
-,-,TRBV15,TRBJ1-1,TGTGCCACCAGCAGAGCTAAGGGAGAAGCTTTCTTT,CATSRAKGEAFF
few,TRBD2,TRBV5-1,TRBJ2-3,TGCGCCAGCGCAACGACTAGCGGGGGAGATACGCAGTATTTT,CASATTSGGDTQYF
few,TRBD1,TRBV30,TRBJ1-2,TGTGCCTGGACATTTGGGACAGGGAGTGGCTACACCTTC,CAWTFGTGSGYTF
-,TRBD1,TRBV18,TRBJ1-1,TGTGCCAGCTCACCCACGGACAGGTTGCGTACTGAAGCTTTCTTT,CASSPTDRLRTEAFF
few,-,TRBV7-2,TRBJ2-1,TGTGCCAGCAGCCGGGCAGTTCAGTACAATGAGCAGTTCTTC,CASSRAVQYNEQFF
-,-,TRBV7-6,TRBJ2-6,TGTGCCAGCAGCTTACGGGGGACGGAGGCAATCTCTGGGGCCAACGTCCTGACTTTC,CASSLRGTEAISGANVLTF
few,-,TRBV4-3,TRBJ1-4,TGCGCCAGCAGCCGAAGTTGGGGGATTAATGAAAAACTGTTTTTT,CASSRSWGINEKLFF
-,-,TRBV19,TRBJ1-5,TGTGCCAGTAGATCGTATACAGGGATCAATCAGCCCCAGCATTTT,CASRSYTGINQPQHF
-,TRBD1,TRBV27,TRBJ2-7,TGTGCCAGCAGGGAATCACCGGGACAGGTCTACGAGCAGTACTTC,CASRESPGQVYEQYF
-,TRBD1,TRBV29-1,TRBJ2-6,TGCAGCGTTCGTGAATTAGGGGGCGCCTCTGGGGCCAACGTCCTGACTTTC,CSVRELGGASGANVLTF
-,-,TRBV2,TRBJ1-5,TGTGCCAGCAGTGCCTCTATTAGCAATCAGCCCCAGCATTTT,CASSASISNQPQHF
-,-,TRBV9,TRBJ1-6,TGTGCCAGCAGCGTAGGCCGGGAAGGGAATTCACCCCTCCACTTT,CASSVGREGNSPLHF
few,-,TRBV29-1,TRBJ2-7,TGCAGCGTTGGGCAGTCGATCTACGAGCAGTACTTC,CSVGQSIYEQYF
few,-,TRBV7-2,TRBJ1-3,TGTGCCAGCAGCGTCCAGCAGGGCCCAAACTCTGGAAACACCATATATTTT,CASSVQQGPNSGNTIYF
once,-,TRBV30,TRBJ1-6,TGTGCCTGGAGTGGCCCGGGTGGGGGTTCACCCCTCCACTTT,CAWSGPGGGSPLHF
few,-,TRBV6-5,TRBJ1-4,TGTGCCAGCAGTTACACCGGGGACGAAAAACTGTTTTTT,CASSYTGDEKLFF
-,-,TRBV7-2,TRBJ2-1,TGTGCCAGCAGCTTGCAGGGGAGAGTCAACAATGAGCAGTTCTTC,CASSLQGRVNNEQFF
-,-,TRBV7-3,TRBJ1-6,TGTGCCAGCAGCTCCATGCGAGATTCACCCCTCCACTTT,CASSSMRDSPLHF
-,-,TRBV5-1,TRBJ2-3,TGCGCCAGCAGCTTTCGGGTGATGGGGGATACGCAGTATTTT,CASSFRVMGDTQYF
-,TRBD2,TRBV19,TRBJ2-4,TGTGCCAGTACCCCGGGACTAGCGGGGGGGCTTCGATACTTC,CASTPGLAGGLRYF
-,TRBD2,TRBV7-8,TRBJ2-5,TGTGCCAGCAGCTTACTCGGGACTAGCGGGCAGGAGACCCAGTACTTC,CASSLLGTSGQETQYF
-,-,TRBV29-1,TRBJ2-7,TGCAGCGTTTCCTTCGATCAGGCTGCCGGAGAGCAGTACTTC,CSVSFDQAAGEQYF
-,-,TRBV2,TRBJ2-7,TGTGCCAGCAACCGGTACGGGGAGCAGTACTTC,CASNRYGEQYF
-,-,TRBV5-6,TRBJ2-7,TGTGCCAGCAGCTTGATAGCAACCGAGCAGTACTTC,CASSLIATEQYF
few,TRBD2,TRBV7-2,TRBJ2-1,TGTGCCAGCAGGCCCGTGGCGGGGGGGACAAATGAGCAGTTCTTC,CASRPVAGGTNEQFF
few,-,TRBV14,TRBJ1-2,TGTGCCAGCAGCCAAGGGTATGGCTACACCTTC,CASSQGYGYTF
-,TRBD2,TRBV29-1,TRBJ2-1,TGCAGCGTTGAAGGGGTGAATAGCGGGGGCGCTACCTACAATGAGCAGTTCTTC,CSVEGVNSGGATYNEQFF
-,-,TRBV14,TRBJ2-7,TGTGCCAGCAGCCAAGTTGAGACGTACTACGAGCAGTACTTC,CASSQVETYYEQYF
-,TRBD2,TRBV2,TRBJ2-7,TGTGCCAGCAGTCATACGGCTAGCGGGGACTCCTACGAGCAGTACTTC,CASSHTASGDSYEQYF
few,TRBD2,TRBV4-1,TRBJ2-2,TGCGCCAGCAGCCAAGCGGGGGGGAACACCGGGGAGCTGTTTTTT,CASSQAGGNTGELFF
few,TRBD2,TRBV29-1,TRBJ2-5,TGCAGCGTGGGGAGGGGAATGACGGGTGAGACCCAGTACTTC,CSVGRGMTGETQYF
few,-,TRBV7-9,TRBJ2-1,TGTGCCAGCAGCTTAGAAGGATCCTACAATGAGCAGTTCTTC,CASSLEGSYNEQFF
few,TRBD2,TRBV5-1,TRBJ2-5,TGCGCCAGCAGCCCCGGACTAGGAGGAGGCGTGGAGACCCAGTACTTC,CASSPGLGGGVETQYF
-,TRBD1,TRBV29-1,TRBJ1-6,TGCAGCGCTAATCCAAAATACACAGGGGCGATTAATTCACCCCTCCACTTT,CSANPKYTGAINSPLHF
-,TRBD1,TRBV5-6,TRBJ2-3,TGTGCCAGCAGCGTCCGGACAGGTAGCACAGATACGCAGTATTTT,CASSVRTGSTDTQYF
-,-,TRBV18,TRBJ2-2,TGTGCCAGCTCACCGGATGGGACGAACACCGGGGAGCTGTTTTTT,CASSPDGTNTGELFF
few,-,TRBV30,TRBJ1-1,TGTGCCTGGACCCAGGGCTCCCAAGCTTTCTTT,CAWTQGSQAFF